This passage covers 8 T cell receptor beta chains from one sample sequenced in a study of T cell repertoires in cytomegalovirus infection. TCRdb independently ran MiXCR on the reads; one entry per CDR3 protein. This sample has 350,000 to 550,000 distinct CDR3 sequences, with around 32% found just once. Material for sequencing was PBMCs. Receptors originate from a human donor in good health (CMV status not recorded). Some clones in this sample may be carry-over from other donors' samples.

This chain links TRBV5-4 with TRBJ2-5, with no clear D. V shed 2 bases and J shed 2 bases, with 16 bases lying between them. CDR1 is SGHNT and CDR2 is YYREEE in the germline V gene (reference sequence). The CDR3 totals 16 residues. For the CDR3, the DNA is TGTGCCAGCAGCTTATCCCCTGAGCGCCAACAAGAGACCCAGTACTTC. This codes for CASSLSPERQQETQYF.

This clonotype came up a few times. The chain recombines TRBV6-5 with TRBJ2-1; 7 bases fit TRBD2. Germline-derived CDR1 and CDR2 are MNHEY and SVGAGI. V trimming: 8 bases; J trimming: 2 bases; junction bases outside the gene matches: 18. The CDR3 spans 18 residues. For the CDR3, the DNA is TGTGCCAGCTGGGGGGGGGACGCGGGGAAAAGCCCCTACAATGAGCAGTTCTTC. It translates to CASWGGDAGKSPYNEQFF.

The V and J genes are TRBV7-8 and TRBJ1-5; D gene uncertain. The V end was cut by 1 base, the J end by 11 bases, with 9 bases between. The CDR3 spans 12 residues. Germline V lookup: CDR1 SGHVS, CDR2 FQNEAQ. In DNA form, the CDR3 reads TGTGCCAGCAGCTTAGGGAACCAGGCCCAGCATTTT. Amino acids: CASSLGNQAQHF.

This clonotype was seen a handful of times. This sequence joins TRBV5-1 and TRBJ2-7, with TRBD2 identical over 8 bases. Germline V gene data show CDR1 as SGHRS and CDR2 as YFSETQ. Trimming cost V 0 bases and J 6 bases; bases outside gene matches: 8. This CDR3 is built from 15 residues. The CDR3 DNA reads TGCGCCAGCAGCTTGGACGGGGGGGCTCTTCGCGAGCAGTACTTC. Translation: CASSLDGGALREQYF.

This clonotype was recorded a few times. The chain recombines TRBV6-1 with TRBJ2-6, with D possibly matching TRBD2 (6 bases). CDR3 length: 15 residues. Germline assignment: CDR1 MNHNS and CDR2 SASEGT. Trimming left V 3 bases short and J 4 bases short, with 10 bases between. CDR3 coding DNA: TGTGCCAGCAGTGAGGGCGGGACGGGGGCCAACGTCCTGACTTTC. Amino acids: CASSEGGTGANVLTF.

This clonotype was counted between two and nine times. J is TRBJ2-7 and V is TRBV7-9; D possibly uses TRBD1 or TRBD2 (5 bases each). CDR3 length: 16 amino acids. V dropped 5 bases and J dropped 2 bases, with 19 bases sitting between them. Germline CDR1 is SEHNR and CDR2 is FQNEAQ (reference sequence). Here the CDR3 DNA reads TGTGCCAGCAGCGCCTGGGACGGATGGATCCCCTACGAGCAGTACTTC. Translating it yields CASSAWDGWIPYEQYF.

This clonotype was detected ten times or more. This chain joins TRBV7-8 and TRBJ2-3, with D tentatively TRBD1 (6 bases). CDR1 and CDR2 from the germline V gene are SGHVS and FQNEAQ. With 6 bases removed from V and 4 bases from J, the gap between germline ends came to 17 bases. This CDR3 contains 15 residues. CDR3: CASSSQGWVADTQYF. DNA of the CDR3: TGTGCCAGCAGTTCCCAGGGGTGGGTCGCAGATACGCAGTATTTT.

The sample holds a few counts of this clonotype. The chain employs TRBV20-1 and TRBJ1-5; D unresolved. The CDR3 has 14 residues. Trimming left V 7 bases short and J 0 bases short, with 13 bases between. Germline V gene lookup returns CDR1 DFQATT and CDR2 SNEGSKA (reference sequence). CDR3 in DNA: TGCAGTGTATACAGCCACTATAGCAATCAGCCCCAGCATTTT. It encodes CSVYSHYSNQPQHF.